The 32 T cell receptor beta chains listed next were all sequenced from one sample in a study of T-cell memory formation after mild COVID-19. TCRdb called the 5' RACE reads again in MiXCR, with one record for every CDR3 protein. Of a few hundred thousand distinct CDR3 sequences listed, approximately 19% are singletons. The specimen was PBMCs or a T cell subset sorted from them (not recorded which). Receptors were obtained from a man between 18 and 35 years old who had mild COVID-19 (a few samples of this study predate the infection). Cell type and time point are not known.

The CDR3 coding sequence is TGTGCCAGCAGCCCAGAGCGGGGGGGTAGCACAGATACGCAGTATTTT. Protein product: CASSPERGGSTDTQYF. J is TRBJ2-3 and V is TRBV9; 10 positions agree with TRBD2. Germline CDR1 is SGDLS and CDR2 is YYNGEE. The CDR3 has 16 residues. V dropped 4 bases and J dropped 0; count of bases not matched to a gene: 5. Full variable domain (remainder filled in from reference TRBV9 and TRBJ2-3): DSGVTQTPKHLITATGQRVTLRCSPRSGDLSVYWYQQSLDQGLQFLIQYYNGEERAKGNILERFSAQQFPDLHSELNLSSLELGDSALYFCASSPERGGSTDTQYFGPGTRLTVL.

This clonotype occurred many times. The genes are TRBV11-2 and TRBJ2-2; D remains ambiguous. V lost 0 bases, J lost 4 bases, and 3 bases lay in between. The CDR3 spans 13 residues. Germline values: CDR1 SGHAT, CDR2 FQNNGV. The CDR3 nucleotides are TGTGCCAGCAGCTTAGATGTCACCGGGGAGCTGTTTTTT. It codes for CASSLDVTGELFF.

This clonotype has more than one count but fewer than ten. The gene calls are TRBV6-5 and TRBJ1-2; 9 bases fit TRBD1. The CDR3 loop spans 16 amino acids. The junction had 8 bases not matched to a gene; V was cut back by 2 bases and J by 4 bases. Germline CDR1 is MNHEY and CDR2 is SVGAGI. The DNA of the CDR3 is TGTGCCAGCAGTTACGGGGGACAGGGTCTTACCTATGGCTACACCTTC. Its translation is CASSYGGQGLTYGYTF.

The rearrangement links TRBV20-1 to TRBJ1-1; 7 bases line up with TRBD1. This CDR3 is 13 amino acids long. Germline-derived CDR1 and CDR2 are DFQATT and SNEGSKA (reference sequence). The CDR3 region is CRTGTTGTREAFF. The CDR3 DNA is TGCAGGACGGGGACGACAGGGACACGTGAAGCTTTCTTT.

This clonotype turned up a few times. V usage is TRBV12-3 or TRBV12-4 and J usage is TRBJ1-2, with D possibly TRBD1 on 5 matching bases. The CDR3 totals 12 residues. With 6 bases removed from V and 8 bases from J, the gap between germline ends came to 13 bases. The CDR3 region is CASSPGLGGYTF. The DNA for the CDR3 is TGTGCCAGCAGCCCGGGGCTAGGGGGCTACACCTTC.

This clonotype was observed a few times. V is TRBV11-2 and J is TRBJ2-1, with D possibly being TRBD2 (5 bases). The CDR3 is made up of 13 amino acids. The germline V gene encodes CDR1 SGHAT and CDR2 FQNNGV. Trimming cost V 0 bases and J 10 bases, with 10 bases left between them. The CDR3 is CASSLDRSGEQFF. CDR3 nucleotides: TGTGCCAGCAGCTTAGATAGGTCGGGGGAGCAGTTCTTC.

This chain links TRBV7-2 with TRBJ2-7; TRBD2 agrees at 7 bases. Germline CDR1 SGHTA, CDR2 FQGNSA. The CDR3 is made up of 13 amino acids. The J segment lost 0 bases and the V segment lost 7 bases, leaving 3 bases of the junction unmatched. Here the CDR3 DNA reads TGTGCCAGCACCCGGGGGGTCTCCTACGAGCAGTACTTC. Protein: CASTRGVSYEQYF.

This clonotype was picked up a small number of times. The rearrangement joins TRBV7-8 to TRBJ2-3; the match to TRBD2 covers 10 bases. Germline trimming cut 1 base from V and 7 bases from J; bases unmatched to any gene: 8. The CDR3 runs to 16 residues. The germline V gene has CDR1 SGHVS and CDR2 FQNEAQ. The CDR3 DNA follows: TGTGCCAGCAGCTTAGTGGGTACTAGCGGGGCAAATACGCAGTATTTT. This sequence encodes CASSLVGTSGANTQYF.

The chain employs TRBV20-1 and TRBJ1-1; 10 bases fit TRBD1. CDR3 length: 12 residues. Germline V gene sequence: CDR1 DFQATT, CDR2 SNEGSKA (reference sequence). The V segment lost 5 bases and the J segment 5 bases; nucleotides outside the gene matches: 2. The CDR3 DNA sequence: TGCAGTGCTGGGGACAGGGGAACTGAAGCTTTCTTT. Protein sequence: CSAGDRGTEAFF.

The V gene is TRBV24-1, the J gene TRBJ2-5, with D possibly called TRBD1 or TRBD2 (5 bases each). The CDR3 loop spans 14 amino acids. Looked up from germline, CDR1 is KGHDR and CDR2 is SFDVKD. The V gene lost 3 bases and the J gene lost 1 base, with 8 bases spanning the gap. CDR3 DNA: TGTGCCACCAGTGATGGGACGGGCCAAGAGACCCAGTACTTC. Translated: CATSDGTGQETQYF.

The chain couples TRBV7-9 to TRBJ1-5; the D gene is possibly TRBD1 (6 bases). The V end was cut by 0 bases, the J end by 2 bases, with 17 bases between. There are 18 residues in the CDR3. Germline CDR1 is SEHNR and CDR2 is FQNEAQ (reference sequence). CDR3 region: CASSLAPPGRGGNQPQHF. CDR3 bases: TGTGCCAGCAGCTTAGCCCCGCCGGGCAGGGGAGGCAATCAGCCCCAGCATTTT.

This rearrangement joins TRBV7-2 to TRBJ2-5; D possibly corresponds to TRBD1 (6 bases). The germline V and J ends were trimmed by 7 bases and 5 bases, with 11 bases remaining between them. The CDR3 is made up of 12 amino acids. CDR1 and CDR2 from the germline V gene are SGHTA and FQGNSA. The CDR3 sequence: CASTTRGETQYF. The CDR3 DNA reads TGTGCCAGCACAACCAGGGGCGAGACCCAGTACTTC.

In its sample, this clonotype was seen a few times. V is TRBV20-1 and J is TRBJ1-1; the match to TRBD1 covers 8 bases. Looked up from germline, CDR1 is DFQATT and CDR2 is SNEGSKA (reference sequence). The CDR3 length is 12 residues. CDR3 in amino acids: CSPQGDGTEAFF. The CDR3 nucleotides read TGCAGCCCACAGGGGGACGGCACTGAAGCTTTCTTT.

A few counts support this clonotype. This chain connects TRBV7-2 to TRBJ2-7; D call uncertain. Germline V lookup: CDR1 SGHTA, CDR2 FQGNSA. The germline V and J ends were trimmed by 2 bases and 4 bases, with 12 bases remaining between them. The CDR3 runs 14 residues. CDR3 bases: TGTGCCAGCAGCTTATCCGCCTTAGATTACGAGCAGTACTTC. Amino acid sequence: CASSLSALDYEQYF.

This clonotype was detected many times. The V and J genes are TRBV20-1 and TRBJ1-1; 7 positions match TRBD1. The CDR3 sequence is 13 residues long. Germline CDR1 reads DFQATT; CDR2 reads SNEGSKA (reference sequence). Germline trimming cut 3 bases from V and 5 bases from J; bases unmatched to any gene: 6. The CDR3 coding sequence is TGCAGTGCTAGCCAGGGACAGCCGACTGAAGCTTTCTTT. Its translation is CSASQGQPTEAFF.

The chain has TRBV20-1 and TRBJ1-2; D is unclear. V lost 6 bases to trimming and J lost 7 bases, with 15 bases between them. The CDR3 has 12 amino acids. Germline V gene sequence: CDR1 DFQATT, CDR2 SNEGSKA (reference sequence). The CDR3 protein is CSAREHMGGYTF. CDR3 bases: TGCAGTGCGAGGGAGCATATGGGTGGCTACACCTTC.

The chain combines TRBV7-9 with TRBJ2-5; maybe TRBD2 (5 bases). CDR1 and CDR2 (germline): SEHNR, FQNEAQ (reference sequence). Deletions cut 5 bases from V and 3 bases from J, with 22 bases between. The CDR3 has 17 amino acids. CDR3 nucleotides: TGTGCCAGCAGCCCCCCGAGGGTGGGCATCGAGAAAGAGACCCAGTACTTC. It specifies CASSPPRVGIEKETQYF.

This clonotype has more than one count but fewer than ten. The rearrangement links TRBV5-1 to TRBJ2-5; TRBD1 aligns across 7 bases. This CDR3 contains 14 residues. V lost 7 bases to trimming and J lost 3 bases; unmatched junction nucleotides: 9. Germline V CDR1 and CDR2: SGHRS, YFSETQ. The CDR3 DNA is TGCGCCAGCCGGGGACAGCCAGGGGAAGAGACCCAGTACTTC. Translation: CASRGQPGEETQYF. The entire variable domain, with the rest obtained from reference TRBV5-1 and TRBJ2-5, is as follows: KAGVTQTPRYLIKTRGQQVTLSCSPISGHRSVSWYQQTPGQGLQFLFEYFSETQRNKGNFPGRFSGRQFSNSRSEMNVSTLELGDSALYLCASRGQPGEETQYFGPGTRLLVL.

A few counts support this clonotype. The chain carries TRBV6-2 or TRBV6-3 and TRBJ2-3; D possibly uses TRBD1 or TRBD2 (5 bases each). The ends were cut back, 5 bases at V and 4 bases at J, with 16 bases in the middle. This CDR3 is built from 15 residues. The V gene's germline CDR1 is MNHEY and CDR2 SVGEGT. CDR3 residues: CASSPSFLGADTQYF. The CDR3 DNA reads TGTGCCAGCAGTCCCAGTTTTTTGGGGGCAGATACGCAGTATTTT.

The gene calls are TRBV20-1 and TRBJ2-7; 16 nucleotides agree with TRBD2. The CDR3 sequence is 15 residues long. V lost 3 bases, J lost 6 bases, and 5 bases stayed unmatched. CDR1 and CDR2 (germline): DFQATT, SNEGSKA (reference sequence). This chain's CDR3 is CSARGLAGGEGEQYV. The DNA of the CDR3 is TGCAGTGCTAGGGGACTAGCGGGGGGGGAAGGCGAGCAGTACGTC.

The V call is TRBV3-1, the J call TRBJ2-3; the match to TRBD1 covers 9 bases. Germline lookup yields CDR1 LGHDT and CDR2 YNNKEL (reference sequence). The CDR3 consists of 20 residues. J gave up 0 bases and V 2 bases, and 15 bases lay outside the gene matches. The CDR3 coding sequence is TGTGCCAGCAGCCAAACGCCTACCAGGGACAGGGCAGCTAGCACAGATACGCAGTATTTT. This translates into CASSQTPTRDRAASTDTQYF.

This clonotype has just a few counts. The gene calls are TRBV7-9 and TRBJ1-1; D gene unclear. The germline V and J ends were trimmed by 3 bases and 3 bases, with 5 bases remaining between them. This CDR3 is 12 amino acids long. CDR1 and CDR2 (germline): SEHNR, FQNEAQ (reference sequence). The CDR3 loop is CASSFPYTEAFF. CDR3 bases: TGTGCCAGCAGCTTCCCGTACACTGAAGCTTTCTTT.

This clonotype has a handful of counts. V is TRBV20-1 and J is TRBJ1-5; D is undetermined. The CDR3 runs 14 residues. Trimming took off 3 bases at V and 0 bases at J, with 9 bases between the two ends. Germline CDR1 DFQATT, CDR2 SNEGSKA (reference sequence). CDR3 bases: TGCAGTGCTAGTACGGAGGTTAGCAATCAGCCCCAGCATTTT. Protein product: CSASTEVSNQPQHF.

The rearrangement joins TRBV10-3 to TRBJ2-3; 7 bases are a match to TRBD2. CDR1 is ENHRY, CDR2 SYGVKD, per germline. V dropped 11 bases and J dropped 3; count of bases not matched to a gene: 8. There are 13 residues in the CDR3. CDR3 residues: CAAMTGGTDTQYF. Written as DNA, the CDR3 is TGTGCCGCGATGACCGGGGGGACAGATACGCAGTATTTT.

This clonotype was seen only a few times. The gene calls are TRBV27 and TRBJ1-6; D ambiguous. The CDR3 extends over 14 amino acids. The germline gives CDR1 MNHEY, CDR2 SMNVEV (reference sequence). The V gene lost 3 bases and the J gene lost 9 bases, with 12 bases spanning the gap. CDR3 sequence (DNA): TGTGCCAGCAGTTTGACGGGTAGAATTTCACCCCTCCACTTT. Its protein is CASSLTGRISPLHF.

The chain carries TRBV29-1 and TRBJ1-3; TRBD1 matches at 7 bases. Germline CDR1 and CDR2: SQVTM and ANQGSEA. The CDR3 extends over 13 amino acids. V was pared by 6 bases and J by 4 bases, with 6 bases of the junction left unmatched. CDR3 in amino acids: CSVRQGAGNTIYF. The CDR3 region has the DNA TGCAGCGTCCGACAGGGAGCGGGAAACACCATATATTTT.

The gene calls are TRBV4-3 and TRBJ2-7, with D hard to call. V was trimmed by 2 bases and J by 3 bases, leaving 11 bases between them. The CDR3 is 14 residues long. Germline V lookup: CDR1 LGHNA, CDR2 YSLEER. CDR3 sequence (DNA): TGCGCCAGCAGCCAACTAGTTACCCACTACGAGCAGTACGTC. This encodes CASSQLVTHYEQYV.

This clonotype was counted only a few times. V and J are TRBV12-3 or TRBV12-4 and TRBJ1-2, with a tentative D call TRBD1 (5 bases). V was clipped by 1 base and J by 5 bases, with 11 bases between them. The CDR3 runs to 14 residues. The CDR3 bases are TGTGCCAGCAGTTTAGAAACTCGGGGGTATGGCTACACCTTC. Amino acid sequence: CASSLETRGYGYTF.

V is TRBV10-3 and J is TRBJ2-7, with 10 bases lining up with TRBD2. J gave up 5 bases and V 8 bases, and 18 bases lay outside the gene matches. Per the germline V gene, CDR1 is ENHRY and CDR2 is SYGVKD. This CDR3 spans 17 amino acids. CDR3 DNA: TGTGCCATCCTAGGGATAGCGGGGGGCCTGCGTTGGAACGAGCAGTACTTC. Amino acid sequence: CAILGIAGGLRWNEQYF.

The chain carries TRBV7-9 and TRBJ1-2; no clear D. Germline CDR1 is SEHNR and CDR2 is FQNEAQ (reference sequence). The germline V and J ends were trimmed by 7 bases and 5 bases, with 14 bases remaining between them. The CDR3 runs to 13 residues. The CDR3 region is CASIGPFGYGYTF. The CDR3 DNA is TGTGCCAGCATAGGACCGTTTGGGTATGGCTACACCTTC.

This clonotype was picked up a small number of times. V and J are TRBV4-1 and TRBJ2-3, with D uncertain. This CDR3 spans 13 amino acids. Trimming took 7 bases from V and 3 from J, leaving 11 bases between them. Per the germline V gene, CDR1 is MGHRA and CDR2 is YSYEKL. CDR3 residues: CASTEGNTDTQYF. In DNA, the CDR3 is TGCGCCAGCACCGAAGGGAATACAGATACGCAGTATTTT.

This sequence joins TRBV9 and TRBJ2-2, with 9 bases matching TRBD2. The CDR3 is made up of 16 amino acids. V was clipped by 0 bases and J by 5 bases; unmatched bases: 5. Germline CDR1 reads SGDLS; CDR2 reads YYNGEE. The CDR3 DNA reads as TGTGCCAGCAGCGTAGATCTAGCGGGGAAGACCGGGGAGCTGTTTTTT. Its translation: CASSVDLAGKTGELFF.